The 31 T cell receptor beta chains presented below share a single source sample, sequenced in a study of beta chain features in type 1 diabetes (dated by TCRdb to the late 2010s). Receptor libraries were prepared by the immunoSEQ multiplex PCR assay. The High Capacity cDNA Reverse Transcription Kit was used to reverse transcribe all of the isolated RNA, meaning that expressed TCRB transcripts were what got sequenced. TCRdb re-hosts the immuneACCESS table, in-frame sequences only. Its copies lack some clones; in the studies checked, an unresolved V gene accounts for under half of them, and the cause for the rest is not known. This sample is represented by about 180,000 clones; roughly an eighth of them were singletons. The ten largest clones represent about 0.58% of the sample. Input material: central memory CD4+ T cells from blood. These receptor sequences come from a woman aged 18 to 35 in good health.

The CDR3 DNA follows: TGTGCCTGGAGAGAGGCGTGGGACGAGCAGTACTTC. Translation gives CAWREAWDEQYF. The V gene is TRBV30, the J gene TRBJ2-7; D not certain. Trimming left V 3 bases short and J 5 bases short, with 11 bases between. The CDR3 totals 12 residues. The germline CDR1 and CDR2 sequences are GTSNPN and SVGIG (reference sequence).

This chain connects TRBV30 to TRBJ2-1; TRBD2 is a possible D gene (6 bases). The CDR3 length is 16 residues. V gave up 3 bases and J gave up 0 bases, with 15 bases separating them. The germline CDR1 and CDR2 sequences are GTSNPN and SVGIG (reference sequence). CDR3 protein: CAWRHGGWSSYNEQFF. DNA of the CDR3: TGTGCCTGGAGGCACGGGGGTTGGAGCTCCTACAATGAGCAGTTCTTC.

This clone was observed a handful of times. The CDR3 DNA reads TGTGCCAGCCGCAATAACAGGGTCGATGGCTACACCTTC. Its protein product is CASRNNRVDGYTF. The chain couples TRBV27 to TRBJ1-2; possibly TRBD1 for D (6 bases). Trimming took 8 bases from V and 6 from J, leaving 16 bases between them. This CDR3 has 13 amino acids. The germline V gene has CDR1 MNHEY and CDR2 SMNVEV (reference sequence).

This clone was detected only a few times. The chain carries TRBV2 and TRBJ2-5; TRBD1 is a possible D gene (6 bases). V was clipped by 4 bases and J by 2 bases, with 14 bases between them. CDR1 SNHLY and CDR2 FYNNEI come from the germline V gene. The CDR3 runs to 15 residues. The CDR3 region has the DNA TGTGCCAGCAGTGCCTTAGGGACACGACAAGAGACCCAGTACTTC. Translated: CASSALGTRQETQYF.

J is TRBJ2-3 and V is TRBV9; 7 positions match TRBD2. Germline V lookup: CDR1 SGDLS, CDR2 YYNGEE. This CDR3 is built from 16 residues. V shed 4 bases, J shed 3 bases, and the junction held 11 bases outside the gene matches. CDR3 region: CASSPRPSGKTDTQYF. The CDR3 coding sequence is TGTGCCAGCAGCCCCAGGCCAAGCGGGAAGACAGATACGCAGTATTTT.

V and J are TRBV15 and TRBJ2-3, with a possible D match to TRBD2 (6 bases). The germline V gene has CDR1 LNHNV and CDR2 YYDKDF (reference sequence). V dropped 3 bases and J dropped 3 bases, with 19 bases sitting between them. CDR3 length equals 17 residues. The CDR3: CATSRANGGTGTDTQYF. The CDR3 DNA reads as TGTGCCACCAGCAGGGCTAACGGGGGAACAGGAACAGATACGCAGTATTTT.

The chain is built from TRBV9 and TRBJ2-3; 13 bases are shared with TRBD2. With V trimmed by 4 bases and J by 6 bases, 8 bases remained unmatched. Looked up from germline, CDR1 is SGDLS and CDR2 is YYNGEE. The CDR3 runs to 16 residues. The CDR3 DNA sequence: TGTGCCAGCAGCATCGGGACTAGCGGGGCCCAGGATACGCAGTATTTT. Translated, it gives CASSIGTSGAQDTQYF.

This chain joins TRBV5-4 and TRBJ2-2; unclear D gene. CDR1 is SGHNT and CDR2 is YYREEE in the germline V gene (reference sequence). CDR3 length: 14 amino acids. V was cut by 0 bases and J by 4 bases, with 7 bases left in between. In nucleotides, the CDR3 is TGTGCCAGCAGCTTGGAGCTCCGCACCGGGGAGCTGTTTTTT. It specifies CASSLELRTGELFF.

The V gene is TRBV4-2, the J gene TRBJ2-1; 11 nucleotides match TRBD2. The J segment lost 0 bases and the V segment lost 0 bases, leaving 10 bases of the junction unmatched. This CDR3 has 20 residues. Germline CDR1 reads LGHNA; CDR2 reads YNFKEQ. The CDR3 sequence is CASSQDDIVAGGPSYNEQFF. The CDR3 DNA follows: TGTGCCAGCAGCCAAGATGACATTGTAGCGGGAGGGCCCTCCTACAATGAGCAGTTCTTC.

The sample holds a few counts of this clone. The rearrangement joins TRBV9 to TRBJ2-7; unclear D gene. Trimming took off 0 bases at V and 6 bases at J, with 7 bases between the two ends. Germline loops: CDR1 SGDLS, CDR2 YYNGEE. This CDR3 spans 12 amino acids. The CDR3 sequence: CASSVVNGEQYF. CDR3 nucleotides: TGTGCCAGCAGCGTAGTTAACGGCGAGCAGTACTTC.

The gene calls are TRBV15 and TRBJ2-5, with TRBD2 identical over 10 bases. Germline CDR1 reads LNHNV; CDR2 reads YYDKDF (reference sequence). CDR3 length equals 15 residues. The junction had 6 bases not matched to a gene; V was cut back by 5 bases and J by 3 bases. The CDR3 bases are TGTGCCACCAGCGTGTGGACTAGCGGAAAAGAGACCCAGTACTTC. This gives the protein CATSVWTSGKETQYF.

The chain combines TRBV30 with TRBJ1-1, with 7 bases aligning to TRBD1. Germline V gene lookup returns CDR1 GTSNPN and CDR2 SVGIG (reference sequence). CDR3 length: 11 residues. The J segment lost 10 bases and the V segment lost 4 bases, leaving 6 bases of the junction unmatched. CDR3 sequence reads: CAWNTGTAAFF. CDR3 bases: TGTGCCTGGAACACCGGGACAGCAGCTTTCTTT.

V usage is TRBV29-1 and J usage is TRBJ1-5; tentatively, D is TRBD1 (6 bases). The germline gives CDR1 SQVTM, CDR2 ANQGSEA. V lost 4 bases to trimming and J lost 2 bases, with 15 bases between them. This CDR3 is 15 amino acids long. For the CDR3, the DNA is TGCAGCGTTGTCGCGACAGGTACGGGCAATCAGCCCCAGCATTTT. Translating it yields CSVVATGTGNQPQHF.

This sequence joins TRBV6-5 and TRBJ2-3; 9 bases align to TRBD1. The CDR3 is 15 amino acids. In germline, CDR1 is MNHEY, CDR2 SVGAGI. With V trimmed by 5 bases and J by 2 bases, 5 bases remained unmatched. CDR3 nucleotides: TGTGCCAGCAGTCGCTGGACAGGGGCCACAGATACGCAGTATTTT. Amino acids: CASSRWTGATDTQYF.

V gene TRBV29-1 combines with J gene TRBJ2-7; TRBD1 aligns across 10 bases. Germline V gene sequence: CDR1 SQVTM, CDR2 ANQGSEA. The CDR3 is 13 amino acids. The V and J ends lost 7 bases and 5 bases, in that order; junction bases with no gene match: 8. CDR3 amino acids: CSATGQGYHEQYF. CDR3 in DNA: TGCAGCGCGACGGGACAGGGGTACCACGAGCAGTACTTC.

This clone was detected a few times. The chain links TRBV20-1 to TRBJ1-1; no clear D gene. The CDR3 contains 10 residues. The germline gives CDR1 DFQATT, CDR2 SNEGSKA (reference sequence). Trimming stripped 3 bases from V and 8 bases from J, with 7 bases between. The CDR3 coding sequence is TGCAGTGCTAGGAGAGCGGAAGCTTTCTTT. It yields the protein CSARRAEAFF.

This clone was counted a few times. The chain recombines TRBV7-2 with TRBJ2-1; 7 nucleotides align to TRBD1. The CDR3 length is 14 residues. V was clipped by 5 bases and J by 5 bases; unmatched bases: 6. Germline-derived CDR1 and CDR2 are SGHTA and FQGNSA. The CDR3 sequence is CASSRVGTDNEQFF. In nucleotides, the CDR3 is TGTGCCAGCAGCCGTGTCGGGACAGACAATGAGCAGTTCTTC.

This clone was seen more than once but under ten times. V gene TRBV23-1 combines with J gene TRBJ2-7; 9 nucleotides agree with TRBD1. TRBV23-1 is placed among ORFs of uncertain function. The CDR3 runs to 16 residues. V lost 4 bases and J lost 1; bases outside the gene matches: 8. The chain's CDR3 is CASSPFRGQGSYEQYF. The CDR3 DNA is TGCGCCAGCAGTCCCTTCCGGGGACAGGGATCCTACGAGCAGTACTTC.

The sample holds a few counts of this clone. The rearrangement uses TRBV28 and TRBJ1-5; weak D call: TRBD1 (5 bases). The CDR3 covers 14 residues. Germline CDR1 is MDHEN and CDR2 is SYDVKM. Trimming shortened V by 5 bases and J by 0 bases, and 8 bases separated the two germline ends. CDR3 residues: CASSTGSSNQPQHF. The CDR3, as DNA: TGTGCCAGCAGTACAGGTTCTAGCAATCAGCCCCAGCATTTT.

This clone appeared many times. The CDR3 here is CASSPPVSGLGELFF. The CDR3 DNA reads TGTGCCAGCAGCCCCCCTGTGTCGGGACTCGGGGAGCTGTTTTTT. The J gene is TRBJ2-2, the V gene TRBV11-2, with D possibly TRBD2 on 6 matching bases. This CDR3 spans 15 amino acids. Trimming pared 5 bases from V and 7 bases from J, leaving 17 bases between. CDR1 and CDR2 from the germline V gene are SGHAT and FQNNGV. The variable domain in full, with the rest retrieved from reference TRBV11-2 and TRBJ2-2, is EAGVAQSPRYKIIEKRQSVAFWCNPISGHATLYWYQQILGQGPKLLIQFQNNGVVDDSQLPKDRFSAERLKGVDSTLKIQPAKLEDSAVYLCASSPPVSGLGELFFGEGSRLTVL.

This clone appeared a few times. The chain recombines TRBV30 with TRBJ2-7; 8 nucleotides agree with TRBD2. CDR3 length: 15 residues. V lost 0 bases, J lost 9 bases, and 13 bases stayed unmatched. CDR1 is GTSNPN and CDR2 is SVGIG in the germline V gene (reference sequence). The CDR3 sequence is CAWSVDLQRGLRQYF. CDR3 bases: TGTGCCTGGAGTGTCGATTTACAGCGGGGGTTGCGGCAGTACTTC.

The chain employs TRBV2 and TRBJ1-4, with 9 bases aligning to TRBD1. Germline V gene sequence: CDR1 SNHLY, CDR2 FYNNEI. J gave up 11 bases and V 2 bases, and 6 bases lay outside the gene matches. The CDR3 sequence is 14 residues long. The DNA of the CDR3 is TGTGCCAGCAGTGAAACCGACAGGGGGGCGAAACTGTTTTTT. Translating gives CASSETDRGAKLFF.

This clone was counted only a few times. The V call is TRBV6-5, the J call TRBJ1-2; 7 bases agree with TRBD1. There are 11 residues in the CDR3. Germline V CDR1 and CDR2: MNHEY, SVGAGI. V trimming: 5 bases; J trimming: 9 bases; junction bases outside the gene matches: 3. DNA of the CDR3: TGTGCCAGCAGTAGACAGGGTAGCTACACCTTC. Amino acid sequence: CASSRQGSYTF.

The chain has TRBV2 and TRBJ1-1; TRBD1 matches at 7 bases. This CDR3 region has 13 residues. V was pared by 7 bases and J by 4 bases, with 6 bases of the junction left unmatched. The germline V gene has CDR1 SNHLY and CDR2 FYNNEI. The CDR3 protein is CASNTGAGTEAFF. The DNA of the CDR3 is TGTGCCAGCAATACAGGGGCCGGCACTGAAGCTTTCTTT.

This clone was picked up a small number of times. The V gene is TRBV29-1, the J gene TRBJ1-2, with TRBD1 identical over 7 bases. The ends lost 8 bases at V and 0 bases at J; junction bases unmatched: 6. Per the germline V gene, CDR1 is SQVTM and CDR2 is ANQGSEA. The CDR3 extends over 13 amino acids. The CDR3 DNA sequence: TGCAGCTCCCGGGACAGTACTAACTATGGCTACACCTTC. Its translation: CSSRDSTNYGYTF.

The chain joins TRBV7-9 to TRBJ2-2; 9 nucleotides agree with TRBD2. With V trimmed by 6 bases and J by 0 bases, 2 bases remained unmatched. Germline CDR1 reads SEHNR; CDR2 reads FQNEAQ (reference sequence). CDR3 length: 15 amino acids. This chain's CDR3 is CASRAGGPNTGELFF. CDR3 DNA: TGTGCCAGCAGGGCGGGAGGGCCGAACACCGGGGAGCTGTTTTTT.

This clone was counted between two and nine times. The J gene is TRBJ2-1, the V gene TRBV6-6, with D tentatively TRBD2 (5 bases). With 2 bases removed from V and 0 bases from J, the gap between germline ends came to 5 bases. Germline V CDR1 and CDR2: MNHNY, SVGAGI (reference sequence). This CDR3 region has 14 residues. The CDR3 is CASSYEGSYNEQFF. Written as DNA, the CDR3 is TGTGCCAGCAGTTACGAGGGCTCCTACAATGAGCAGTTCTTC.

This clone was observed a few times. The chain recombines TRBV9 with TRBJ1-2; D call uncertain. Germline V gene sequence: CDR1 SGDLS, CDR2 YYNGEE. Deletions cut 0 bases from V and 7 bases from J, with 13 bases between. The CDR3 totals 14 residues. The DNA for the CDR3 is TGTGCCAGCAGCGTAGGGGAGATTCTAAGTGGCTACACCTTC. Protein product: CASSVGEILSGYTF. The full variable domain, in which reference TRBV9 and TRBJ1-2 provide the parts outside the CDR3, is DSGVTQTPKHLITATGQRVTLRCSPRSGDLSVYWYQQSLDQGLQFLIQYYNGEERAKGNILERFSAQQFPDLHSELNLSSLELGDSALYFCASSVGEILSGYTFGSGTRLTVV.

A few counts support this clone. The V gene is TRBV19, the J gene TRBJ1-1; a weak D match, TRBD1 (5 bases). Germline loops: CDR1 LNHDA, CDR2 SQIVND (reference sequence). Trimming removed 3 bases at V and 7 bases at J, with 15 bases between. The CDR3 runs to 14 residues. The CDR3: CASSIIAGPVEAFF. The CDR3 DNA is TGTGCCAGTAGTATTATAGCGGGGCCTGTTGAAGCTTTCTTT.

V is TRBV19 and J is TRBJ2-5, with TRBD2 identical over 11 bases. This CDR3 spans 16 amino acids. Looked up from germline, CDR1 is LNHDA and CDR2 is SQIVND (reference sequence). Trimming took 3 bases from V and 2 from J; bases not matched to a gene: 5. CDR3 residues: CASSMSLAGGQETQYF. As DNA, the CDR3 is TGTGCCAGTAGTATGTCTCTAGCGGGAGGTCAAGAGACCCAGTACTTC.

This clone was detected only a few times. This chain uses TRBV15 with TRBJ1-5, with 10 bases aligning to TRBD1. The CDR3 spans 14 residues. Germline lookup yields CDR1 LNHNV and CDR2 YYDKDF (reference sequence). With 5 bases clipped from V and 5 bases from J, the junction kept 3 bases outside the gene matches. This CDR3 is CATSDRGLHQPQHF. The CDR3 nucleotides read TGTGCCACCAGCGACAGGGGGCTTCATCAGCCCCAGCATTTT.